These 10 T cell receptor beta chains share one sample of origin, sequenced in a study of T cell responses to AZD1222 COVID-19 vaccine. Profiled with immunoSEQ multiplex PCR; TCRdb holds only in-frame clones, not every one. Of 90,000 to 110,000 clones in the sample, roughly 87% are singletons; the top ten hold about 5.2%. The specimen comprised peripheral blood, sampled on day 0 of AZD1222 vaccination. The receptors were sampled from an adult in good health.

CDR3 DNA: TGTGCCAGCAGTTACGGGACAGGGTGGTTTGGCTACACCTTC. It yields the protein CASSYGTGWFGYTF. V and J are TRBV6-6 and TRBJ1-2, with TRBD1 identical over 9 bases. Trimming took 2 bases from V and 7 from J; bases not matched to a gene: 5. Germline CDR1 MNHNY, CDR2 SVGAGI (reference sequence). The CDR3 has 14 residues.

The chain joins TRBV7-6 to TRBJ2-5; possible D gene TRBD2, 5 bases. The CDR3 covers 14 residues. The germline gives CDR1 SGHVS, CDR2 FNYEAQ. V shed 5 bases and J shed 3 bases, with 13 bases lying between them. The CDR3 sequence is CASSPPGVEETQYF. CDR3 DNA sequence: TGTGCCAGCAGCCCCCCCGGGGTAGAAGAGACCCAGTACTTC.

This rearrangement joins TRBV9 to TRBJ2-5; no clear D. The V end was cut by 3 bases, the J end by 7 bases, with 10 bases between. Germline lookup yields CDR1 SGDLS and CDR2 YYNGEE. The CDR3 spans 12 residues. The chain's CDR3 is CASSALKTTQYF. The CDR3 nucleotides read TGTGCCAGCAGCGCCCTGAAGACGACCCAGTACTTC.

The V gene is TRBV6-2 or TRBV6-3, the J gene TRBJ2-1; 10 nucleotides agree with TRBD2. The CDR3 spans 16 residues. Germline loops: CDR1 MNHEY, CDR2 SVGEGT. Trimming at V came to 5 bases and at J to 5 bases, leaving 9 bases not matched to a gene. The CDR3 loop is CASSSPLAGEHNEQFF. The CDR3 nucleotides read TGTGCCAGCAGTAGCCCTCTAGCGGGAGAACACAATGAGCAGTTCTTC.

The rearrangement links TRBV4-2 to TRBJ2-1; D not certain. The germline V gene has CDR1 LGHNA and CDR2 YNFKEQ. With 0 bases removed from V and 4 bases from J, the gap between germline ends came to 7 bases. This CDR3 spans 14 amino acids. CDR3 DNA: TGTGCCAGCAGCCAAGAGTCCGGTTACAATGAGCAGTTCTTC. Amino acid sequence: CASSQESGYNEQFF.

J is TRBJ2-1 and V is TRBV6-5; the match to TRBD1 covers 8 bases. The CDR3 consists of 15 residues. V dropped 8 bases and J dropped 7; count of bases not matched to a gene: 13. The germline V gene has CDR1 MNHEY and CDR2 SVGAGI. CDR3 bases: TGTGCCAGCTACGATGGGACAGGTCCGATGAATGAGCAGTTCTTC. Protein sequence: CASYDGTGPMNEQFF.

The chain recombines TRBV11-3 with TRBJ2-1; TRBD2 agrees at 13 bases. The CDR3 length is 16 residues. Per the germline V gene, CDR1 is SGHNT and CDR2 is YENEEA. V dropped 5 bases and J dropped 8; count of bases not matched to a gene: 9. The CDR3 DNA reads TGTGCCAGCAGCGCCCGGACTAGCGGGAGCTATGATGAGCAGTTCTTC. Amino acids: CASSARTSGSYDEQFF.

The rearrangement joins TRBV11-2 to TRBJ1-6; D ambiguous. The germline V and J ends were trimmed by 1 base and 14 bases, with 15 bases remaining between them. Germline V gene sequence: CDR1 SGHAT, CDR2 FQNNGV. The CDR3 consists of 14 residues. CDR3 sequence: CASSLGAASGTLHF. CDR3 nucleotides: TGTGCCAGCAGCTTAGGGGCAGCCTCAGGAACCCTCCACTTT.

This sequence joins TRBV2 and TRBJ1-2; D remains unclear. CDR1 and CDR2 (germline): SNHLY, FYNNEI. The V gene lost 4 bases and the J gene lost 0 bases, with 3 bases spanning the gap. The length of the CDR3 is 12 residues. CDR3 loop: CASSASNYGYTF. The CDR3 region has the DNA TGTGCCAGCAGTGCCTCTAACTATGGCTACACCTTC.

The V call is TRBV7-9, the J call TRBJ1-4; D is unresolved. Trimming took off 0 bases at V and 8 bases at J, with 10 bases between the two ends. Germline CDR1 SEHNR, CDR2 FQNEAQ (reference sequence). The CDR3 extends over 14 amino acids. CDR3 DNA: TGTGCCAGCAGCTTAGCGTCGGCAGGCGAAAAACTGTTTTTT. Encoded protein: CASSLASAGEKLFF.